This TCR beta chain is from a study of T cell clonotyping in hematopoietic cell transplantation. On this clone: The antigen remains unidentified.

J lost 2 bases, V lost 7 bases, and 9 bases had no gene match. Germline CDR1 SGHKS, CDR2 YYEKEE (reference sequence). This CDR3 comprises 14 residues. Whole-study findings and limits: Higher Inverse Simpson Index values in graft donor and pretransplant recipient predicted broader posttransplant TCR diversity. Pathologically expanded recipient clonotypes increased progressively from day 30 to day 180 as diversity fell. At the given depth, recipient repertoires were over 95% de novo clonotypes. Without cell sorting, CD4 versus CD8 contributions remain unresolved.

Profiling relied on immunoSEQ multiplex PCR, and the TCRdb table lists in-frame clones only, not all of them. The sample lists about 41,000 clones; 95% were seen once. The material sequenced was peripheral blood mononuclear cells. The chain is built from TRBV5-5 and TRBJ2-7; 7 nucleotides match TRBD2. The receptor was derived from a man aged 30-40 years in good health. Some clones in this sample may be carry-over from other donors' samples. This CDR3 is CASSPSAGAYEQYF. The CDR3 DNA is TGTGCCAGCTCGCCATCCGCGGGGGCCTACGAGCAGTACTTC.